This T cell receptor beta chain is drawn from a study of Ad26.COV2.S vaccination and SARS-CoV-2 variants. Background on the study: Donor was assigned to the Ad26.COV2.S arm of trial COV1001. The study gave Ad26.COV2.S intramuscularly, once or twice 56 days apart.

Treatment noted: over 15 received Ad26.COV2.S at low or high dose, single or two shots; several received placebo; per-sample allocation not given. Samples were taken on day 63 after the first vaccine or placebo injection. With V trimmed by 4 bases and J by 3 bases, 6 bases remained unmatched. The germline gives CDR1 SGHNT, CDR2 YYREEE (reference sequence). The CDR3 consists of 15 residues. Clones were sequenced by immunoSEQ multiplex PCR, and TCRdb holds only the in-frame ones, with some missing. The sample records under 550,000 clones, 85% to 90% being singletons. This receptor was obtained from a person aged 18-65 years who received the Ad26.COV2.S COVID-19 vaccine or a placebo. The specimen was peripheral blood, collected in a trial of Ad26.COV2.S vaccine versus placebo. The chain is built from TRBV5-4 and TRBJ2-2; TRBD2 matches 7 bases. The DNA of the CDR3 is TGTGCCAGCAGCCCGGGACTACAGTACACCGGGGAGCTGTTTTTT. Its protein product is CASSPGLQYTGELFF.